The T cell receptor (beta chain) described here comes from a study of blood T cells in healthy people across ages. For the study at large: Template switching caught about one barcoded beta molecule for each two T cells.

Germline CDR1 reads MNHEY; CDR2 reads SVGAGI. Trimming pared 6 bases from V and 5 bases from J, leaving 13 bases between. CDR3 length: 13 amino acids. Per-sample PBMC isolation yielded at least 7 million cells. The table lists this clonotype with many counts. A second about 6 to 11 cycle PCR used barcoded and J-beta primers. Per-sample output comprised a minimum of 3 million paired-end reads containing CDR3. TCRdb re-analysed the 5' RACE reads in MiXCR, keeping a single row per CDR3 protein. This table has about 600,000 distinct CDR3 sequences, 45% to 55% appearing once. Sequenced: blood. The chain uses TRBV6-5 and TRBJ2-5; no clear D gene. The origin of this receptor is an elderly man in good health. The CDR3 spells CASRVTGMETQYF. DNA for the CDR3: TGTGCCAGCAGAGTTACTGGGATGGAGACCCAGTACTTC.